The 22 T cell receptor beta chains in this list originate from one sample, sequenced in a study of kidney transplant recipient with SARS-CoV-2 infection. MiXCR, applied by TCRdb to the reads, yields one record per CDR3 protein. The sample lists 200,000 to 300,000 distinct CDR3 sequences; around 30% were seen once. The specimen was a blood sample, collected at baseline and between days 110 and 120 from a kidney transplant recipient. These receptors all come from a male patient aged 25-45 years who had COVID-19 and was a kidney transplant recipient. These T cells may partly come from the graft donor.

The J gene is TRBJ1-2, the V gene TRBV5-4; D gene ambiguous. Trimming cost V 7 bases and J 4 bases, with 23 bases left between them. The CDR3 covers 16 residues. CDR1 SGHNT and CDR2 YYREEE come from the germline V gene (reference sequence). CDR3 bases: TGTGCCAGCCCTGATGGCGTACCAGGAAAGACCTATGGCTACACCTTC. This sequence encodes CASPDGVPGKTYGYTF.

This clonotype was seen repeatedly, ten times or more. This rearrangement joins TRBV5-6 to TRBJ1-2; no firm D call. Germline V gene lookup returns CDR1 SGHDT and CDR2 YYEEEE. Trimming cost V 5 bases and J 4 bases, with 21 bases left between them. The CDR3 extends over 16 amino acids. The CDR3 loop reads CASRTTNSRKTYGYTF. The CDR3 DNA sequence: TGTGCCAGCAGGACCACCAATAGTCGAAAGACCTATGGCTACACCTTC.

This clonotype was seen repeatedly, ten times or more. The rearrangement joins TRBV12-3 or TRBV12-4 to TRBJ1-1, with D unclear. The CDR3 spans 15 residues. Between the trimmed V and J ends, which lost 1 base and 0 bases, there was a span of 9 bases. DNA of the CDR3: TGTGCCAGCAGTTTAGAAAATTACATGAACACTGAAGCTTTCTTT. It yields the protein CASSLENYMNTEAFF.

This clonotype came up many times. The V and J genes are TRBV19 and TRBJ1-2, with D maybe TRBD1 (5 bases). CDR3 length equals 17 residues. Germline CDR1 is LNHDA and CDR2 is SQIVND (reference sequence). The V end lost 5 bases, the J end lost 4 bases, and 23 bases lay between the germline ends. CDR3 coding DNA: TGTGCCAGTAGTCACACTCGGACAAATCGAAAGACCTATGGCTACACCTTC. It translates to CASSHTRTNRKTYGYTF.

This clonotype was detected ten times or more. The chain carries TRBV30 and TRBJ1-2, with a possible D match to TRBD1 (5 bases). Trimming removed 2 bases at V and 3 bases at J, with 10 bases between. In germline, CDR1 is GTSNPN, CDR2 SVGIG (reference sequence). The CDR3 sequence is 13 residues long. The CDR3 DNA sequence: TGTGCCTGGAGTTCCAGGGTAGACTATGGCTACACCTTC. Translated: CAWSSRVDYGYTF.

Note on this clonotype: A much larger clone differs by one base, so this may be a read error. V is TRBV15 and J is TRBJ1-4, with D hard to call. This CDR3 comprises 13 residues. V was trimmed by 10 bases and J by 0 bases, leaving 9 bases between them. Germline V CDR1 and CDR2: LNHNV, YYDKDF (reference sequence). The CDR3 here is CANGSATNEKLFF. CDR3 coding DNA: TGTGCCAACGGGAGCGCAACTAATGAAAAACTGTTTTTT.

This clonotype was observed at least ten times. The V gene is TRBV5-6, the J gene TRBJ1-2, with unresolved D. V was shortened by 7 bases and J by 4 bases, with 23 bases between the two germline ends. Germline V gene lookup returns CDR1 SGHDT and CDR2 YYEEEE. The CDR3 has 16 residues. The CDR3 DNA reads as TGTGCCAGCGATGGACGCAATAGTCGAAAGACCTATGGCTACACCTTC. Its translation is CASDGRNSRKTYGYTF.

J is TRBJ1-2 and V is TRBV23-1; no firm D call. TRBV23-1 counts as an open reading frame of uncertain function. The CDR3 runs 17 residues. V lost 5 bases and J lost 7, with 26 bases in between. As DNA, the CDR3 is TGCGCCAGCAGTGATAATAAGCTATGCAGAAAGACCTGTGGCTACACCTTC. This codes for CASSDNKLCRKTCGYTF.

This clonotype has ten or more counts. The rearrangement links TRBV27 to TRBJ2-7; perhaps TRBD1 as D (5 bases). This CDR3 spans 14 amino acids. V was clipped by 5 bases and J by 3 bases, with 14 bases between them. Germline CDR1 is MNHEY and CDR2 is SMNVEV (reference sequence). CDR3 amino acids: CASSPSQGFYEQYF. CDR3 DNA sequence: TGTGCCAGCAGTCCCTCGCAGGGATTCTACGAGCAGTACTTC.

This clonotype was seen repeatedly, ten times or more. The rearrangement joins TRBV7-9 to TRBJ2-7; 7 nucleotides line up with TRBD2. Germline loops: CDR1 SEHNR, CDR2 FQNEAQ (reference sequence). V was pared by 5 bases and J by 2 bases, with 18 bases of the junction left unmatched. The CDR3 length is 18 residues. In DNA form, the CDR3 reads TGTGCCAGCAGCCCCCTCCCTGGGGGAGGGGAGCCAACCTACGAGCAGTACTTC. Translated: CASSPLPGGGEPTYEQYF.

This clonotype was seen repeatedly, ten times or more. The chain couples TRBV11-2 to TRBJ2-1; D gene ambiguous. Germline V lookup: CDR1 SGHAT, CDR2 FQNNGV. Trimming left V 6 bases short and J 0 bases short, with 12 bases between. The CDR3 has 15 amino acids. CDR3 region: CASSFSLSSYNEQFF. For the CDR3, the DNA is TGTGCCAGCAGTTTTAGCCTGAGCTCCTACAATGAGCAGTTCTTC. The complete variable domain, with remaining parts taken from reference TRBV11-2 and TRBJ2-1, reads EAGVAQSPRYKIIEKRQSVAFWCNPISGHATLYWYQQILGQGPKLLIQFQNNGVVDDSQLPKDRFSAERLKGVDSTLKIQPAKLEDSAVYLCASSFSLSSYNEQFFGPGTRLTVL.

The V gene is TRBV27, the J gene TRBJ2-3; TRBD1 might be the D (6 bases). The V end lost 1 base, the J end lost 2 bases, and 19 bases lay between the germline ends. The length of the CDR3 is 18 residues. Germline CDR1 reads MNHEY; CDR2 reads SMNVEV (reference sequence). The CDR3 sequence: CASSLFPPGVGATDTQYF. The CDR3 coding sequence is TGTGCCAGCAGTTTATTCCCCCCTGGGGTGGGGGCCACAGATACGCAGTATTTT.

This sequence joins TRBV7-6 and TRBJ2-5; maybe TRBD2 (5 bases). Trimming stripped 5 bases from V and 1 base from J, with 17 bases between. This CDR3 is 16 amino acids long. Per germline, CDR1 SGHVS and CDR2 FNYEAQ. The CDR3 is CASSRHLGGLQETQYF. As DNA, the CDR3 is TGTGCCAGCAGCCGCCATCTTGGCGGACTCCAAGAGACCCAGTACTTC.

A note on this clonotype: The germline gene is not matched at one end of the junction; a read error may be the cause. V is TRBV16 and J is TRBJ1-2; no definite D call. Germline CDR1 KGHSY, CDR2 FQNENV. CDR3 length: 17 residues. This CDR3 is CASSTQMVVRKTYGYAF. CDR3 sequence (DNA): TGTGCCAGCAGCACCCAAATGGTTGTTAGAAAGACCTATGGCTACGCCTTC. The full variable domain, completed using reference TRBV16 and TRBJ1-2, is GEEVAQTPKHLVRGEGQKAKLYCAPIKGHSYVFWYQQVLKNEFKFLISFQNENVFDETGMPKERFSAKCLPNSPCSLEIQATKLEDSAVYFCASSTQMVVRKTYGYAFGSGTRLTVV.

The chain links TRBV7-9 to TRBJ2-1; tentative D call: TRBD1 (6 bases). The germline V gene encodes CDR1 SEHNR and CDR2 FQNEAQ (reference sequence). Deletions cut 1 base from V and 5 bases from J, with 18 bases between. This CDR3 is built from 17 residues. This CDR3 is CASSLEIYRVGDNEQFF. CDR3 nucleotide sequence: TGTGCCAGCAGCTTAGAGATCTACAGGGTTGGAGACAATGAGCAGTTCTTC.

This clonotype occurred a few times. The chain links TRBV16 to TRBJ1-2; D remains unclear. V was pared by 5 bases and J by 4 bases, with 23 bases between. This CDR3 is built from 17 residues. The germline V gene encodes CDR1 KGHSY and CDR2 FQNENV. The CDR3: CASSNQVVVRKTYGYTF. CDR3 DNA: TGTGCCAGCAGCAATCAAGTGGTCGTTAGAAAGACCTATGGCTACACCTTC.

Remarks on this clonotype: A read error may be the cause here, since a much bigger clone is one base away. The J gene is TRBJ2-3, the V gene TRBV11-2; TRBD2 matches 8 bases. Germline lookup yields CDR1 SGHAT and CDR2 FQNNGV. This CDR3 has 18 amino acids. The CDR3 DNA follows: TGTGCCAGCGGCTTAAGAGGCCGGGGGGGCCTCGGCACAGATACGCAGTATTTT. Encoded protein: CASGLRGRGGLGTDTQYF. The complete variable domain, with remaining parts taken from reference TRBV11-2 and TRBJ2-3, reads EAGVAQSPRYKIIEKRQSVAFWCNPISGHATLYWYQQILGQGPKLLIQFQNNGVVDDSQLPKDRFSAERLKGVDSTLKIQPAKLEDSAVYLCASGLRGRGGLGTDTQYFGPGTRLTVL.

A word on this clonotype: A read error may be the cause here, since a much bigger clone is one base away. The V call is TRBV19, the J call TRBJ1-3; D not resolved. From germline, CDR1 is LNHDA and CDR2 SQIVND (reference sequence). The CDR3 extends over 16 amino acids. V was cut by 2 bases and J by 0 bases, with 11 bases left in between. This CDR3 reads CASSITPQASGNTIYF. The CDR3 bases are TGTGCCAGTAGTATAACGCCACAAGCCTCTGGAAACACCATATATTTT.

This clonotype was seen repeatedly, ten times or more. The chain links TRBV5-1 to TRBJ1-4, with 7 bases matching TRBD1. CDR1 SGHRS and CDR2 YFSETQ come from the germline V gene. After removal of 4 bases from V and 6 bases from J, the junction contained 6 bases not matched to a gene. The CDR3 sequence is 14 residues long. In DNA form, the CDR3 reads TGCGCCAGCAGCGACCACAGGGGCGATGAAAAACTGTTTTTT. It translates to CASSDHRGDEKLFF.

This clonotype was detected many times. The chain combines TRBV4-3 with TRBJ2-7; D not certain. Germline CDR1 is LGHNA and CDR2 is YSLEER. The germline V and J ends were trimmed by 0 bases and 3 bases, with 15 bases remaining between them. The CDR3 covers 16 residues. Written as DNA, the CDR3 is TGCGCCAGCAGCCAAGACACGGTGGGGAAAGGCTACGAGCAGTACTTC. It specifies CASSQDTVGKGYEQYF.

This clonotype was found a few times. V is TRBV5-1 and J is TRBJ1-1; D gene unclear. CDR1 is SGHRS and CDR2 is YFSETQ in the germline V gene. V lost 2 bases, J lost 0 bases, and 8 bases lay in between. The CDR3 runs to 14 residues. CDR3 DNA: TGCGCCAGCAGCTTCCGGGAGCTGAACACTGAAGCTTTCTTT. Translation: CASSFRELNTEAFF. Full variable domain (outside the CDR3, taken from reference TRBV5-1 and TRBJ1-1): KAGVTQTPRYLIKTRGQQVTLSCSPISGHRSVSWYQQTPGQGLQFLFEYFSETQRNKGNFPGRFSGRQFSNSRSEMNVSTLELGDSALYLCASSFRELNTEAFFGQGTRLTVV.

A note on this clonotype: This may be a read error, as it is one base from a much larger clone. The chain has TRBV11-2 and TRBJ1-3; a weak D match, TRBD1 (5 bases). The germline CDR1 and CDR2 sequences are SGHAT and FQNNGV. The CDR3 is 14 amino acids. The CDR3 DNA reads as TGTGCCAGCAGCTCGAGCCGGGGGGGAAGCACCATATATTTT. Translated: CASSSSRGGSTIYF.